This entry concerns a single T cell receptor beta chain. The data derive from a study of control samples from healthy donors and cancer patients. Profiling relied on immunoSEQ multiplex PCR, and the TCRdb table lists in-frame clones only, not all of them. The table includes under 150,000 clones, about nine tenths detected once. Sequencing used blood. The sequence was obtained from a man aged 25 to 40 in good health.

CDR3 coding DNA: TGTGCCAGCAGCTTAGCCGTGGGGGTGACAACCGAGCAGTACTTC. This gives the protein CASSLAVGVTTEQYF. The chain has TRBV7-9 and TRBJ2-7; possibly TRBD1 or TRBD2 for D (5 bases each). This CDR3 contains 15 residues. CDR1 and CDR2 (germline): SEHNR, FQNEAQ (reference sequence). V was pared by 0 bases and J by 6 bases, with 15 bases between. Combining the CDR3 with reference TRBV7-9 and TRBJ2-7 gives the whole variable domain DTGVSQNPRHKITKRGQNVTFRCDPISEHNRLYWYRQTLGQGPEFLTYFQNEAQLEKSRLLSDRFSAERPKGSFSTLEIQRTEQGDSAMYLCASSLAVGVTTEQYFGPGTRLTVT.